This T cell receptor beta chain was recovered during a study of T cells expressing NK-cell markers. Study-level background: Eight donors were sequenced, of whom seven were HCMV-seropositive, while the remaining one was HCMV-seronegative. Study-wide results and limits: Unclear, still, was the HCMV specificity of the expanded NKG2C+ T cell clones. The CD3+CD56-NKG2C+ fraction of several donors was likewise dominated by these clonotypes. In a group of several donors, dominant NKG2C+ clonotypes represented about 1.0-7.0% of CD8+ T cells.

Germline loops: CDR1 SGDLS, CDR2 YYNGEE. The length of the CDR3 is 14 residues. TCRdb reprocessed the 5' RACE reads; each CDR3 protein has one entry and no DNA is given. The clone table shows some 600,000 distinct CDR3 sequences, with the ten largest holding less than 4.5%. With respect to this clonotype: Its antigen is as yet unknown.

The chain uses TRBV9 and TRBJ1-1; no DNA is available, so the TRBD1 call from TCRdb remains unchecked. Input material: blood T cells: a sorted CD56 or NKG2C T cell subset, CD4+ or CD8+ T cells, or bulk PBMC T cells (not recorded which). The origin of this receptor is a man aged 18 to 29 in good health. The chain's CDR3 is CASSAQGAVAEAFF. Complete variable domain (other parts from reference TRBV9 and TRBJ1-1): DSGVTQTPKHLITATGQRVTLRCSPRSGDLSVYWYQQSLDQGLQFLIQYYNGEERAKGNILERFSAQQFPDLHSELNLSSLELGDSALYFCASSAQGAVAEAFFGQGTRLTVV.